Following are 7 T cell receptor beta chains from one sample sequenced in a study of cytomegalovirus exposure and HLA in healthy donors. A multiplex PCR was run with 60 Vbeta primers and 13 Jbeta primers. The assay was immunoSEQ multiplex PCR, and TCRdb's table has in-frame clones only and misses some. This table has about 160,000 clones, approximately 79% appearing once. Specimen: PBMCs. The source is a man in his forties in good health and CMV-seropositive.

This chain connects TRBV29-1 to TRBJ2-3; TRBD2 might be the D (6 bases). The germline V gene has CDR1 SQVTM and CDR2 ANQGSEA. The germline V and J ends were trimmed by 5 bases and 6 bases, with 18 bases remaining between them. The CDR3 is 14 amino acids. The DNA for the CDR3 is TGCAGCGTTCGAGTAGGGACTCCCTCCGATACGCAGTATTTT. This sequence encodes CSVRVGTPSDTQYF.

The CDR3 DNA reads TGTGCCAGCAGCCCCGCGACAGTCCCCTACGAGCAGTACTTC. It translates to CASSPATVPYEQYF. The chain is built from TRBV11-2 and TRBJ2-7; TRBD1 is a possible D gene (5 bases). Trimming removed 5 bases from V and 2 bases from J, with 13 bases in between. In germline, CDR1 is SGHAT, CDR2 FQNNGV. The CDR3 runs to 14 residues.

This sequence joins TRBV6-5 and TRBJ2-1, with TRBD2 matching over 10 bases. J gave up 5 bases and V 8 bases, and 6 bases lay outside the gene matches. Per the germline V gene, CDR1 is MNHEY and CDR2 is SVGAGI. The CDR3 loop spans 14 amino acids. CDR3 sequence reads: CASFERGGNNEQFF. The CDR3 DNA follows: TGTGCCAGCTTCGAGCGGGGGGGAAACAATGAGCAGTTCTTC.

Only a few counts were recorded for this clone. The chain employs TRBV4-1 and TRBJ1-2; TRBD1 might be the D (6 bases). Trimming removed 4 bases at V and 2 bases at J, with 32 bases between. The germline V gene encodes CDR1 MGHRA and CDR2 YSYEKL. This CDR3 is 21 amino acids long. DNA of the CDR3: TGCGCCAGCAGCCTCGGGGGGGGAGAAAACAGGGCGGGCAAGGGAAACTATGGCTACACCTTC. Amino acid sequence: CASSLGGGENRAGKGNYGYTF.

The CDR3 region has the DNA TGTGCCAGCAGCCAACTTTACAGGGGGCAATTAGAAAAACTGTTTTTT. It yields the protein CASSQLYRGQLEKLFF. The chain uses TRBV4-2 and TRBJ1-4; 9 bases are a match to TRBD1. The trim removed 2 bases at V and 8 bases at J, leaving 9 bases unmatched. CDR3 length: 16 amino acids. From germline, CDR1 is LGHNA and CDR2 YNFKEQ.

The chain carries TRBV27 and TRBJ2-7; D perhaps matches TRBD2 (6 bases). Germline assignment: CDR1 MNHEY and CDR2 SMNVEV (reference sequence). Trimming stripped 3 bases from V and 2 bases from J, with 17 bases between. The CDR3 is 16 residues long. CDR3: CASSLGPPGAPYEQYF. The CDR3 coding sequence is TGTGCCAGCAGTTTGGGTCCGCCGGGAGCCCCCTACGAGCAGTACTTC.

The CDR3 DNA follows: TGTGCCAGCAGTGAAGCGTGGGACAGGGGCCAGCCCCAGCATTTT. It translates to CASSEAWDRGQPQHF. J is TRBJ1-5 and V is TRBV6-1, with TRBD1 identical over 10 bases. Germline V CDR1 and CDR2: MNHNS, SASEGT. The length of the CDR3 is 15 residues. V lost 0 bases and J lost 7; bases outside the gene matches: 3.